These 25 T cell receptor beta chains share one sample of origin, sequenced in a study of beta chain features in type 1 diabetes. Since all of the isolated RNA was reverse transcribed, expressed TCRB transcripts were what got sequenced. The repertoire was sequenced with immunoSEQ multiplex PCR; TCRdb's copy has only in-frame clones and lacks some. The sample contains almost 350,000 clones, 8% of which appear only once. Sequenced: central memory CD4+ T cells from blood. These TCRs come from a woman under 30 in good health.

This clone was counted a few times. In the same sample, other DNA sequences code for this CDR3. The chain joins TRBV5-6 to TRBJ1-5, with a possible D match to TRBD1 (6 bases). The CDR3 covers 15 residues. The V and J ends lost 1 base and 4 bases respectively, with 12 bases between them. Germline V gene sequence: CDR1 SGHDT, CDR2 YYEEEE. Here the CDR3 reads CASSLRGIGNQPQHF. CDR3 sequence (DNA): TGTGCCAGCAGCTTGAGGGGGATTGGTAATCAGCCCCAGCATTTT.

This clone was detected only a few times. CDR3 residues: CASSLAFTTDTQYF. Here the CDR3 DNA reads TGTGCCAGCAGCTTAGCGTTTACGACAGATACGCAGTATTTT. This sequence joins TRBV7-6 and TRBJ2-3; D gene ambiguous. The CDR3 runs to 14 residues. Germline V gene data show CDR1 as SGHVS and CDR2 as FNYEAQ. The V end was cut by 0 bases, the J end by 3 bases, with 7 bases between.

This clone was observed a few times. The chain links TRBV28 to TRBJ2-4, with unresolved D. The CDR3 loop spans 12 amino acids. Germline CDR1 is MDHEN and CDR2 is SYDVKM. Trimming took off 6 bases at V and 2 bases at J, with 5 bases between the two ends. CDR3 protein: CASSETKNIQYF. The CDR3 DNA follows: TGTGCCAGCAGCGAAACCAAAAACATTCAGTACTTC.

This clone was observed a few times. The chain is built from TRBV29-1 and TRBJ2-1; D ambiguous. The V end lost 7 bases, the J end lost 9 bases, and 13 bases lay between the germline ends. This CDR3 has 11 residues. CDR1 is SQVTM, CDR2 ANQGSEA, per germline. The DNA of the CDR3 is TGCAGCGCCGGCGCCTCCCTTGAGCAGTTCTTC. This translates into CSAGASLEQFF.

The chain carries TRBV9 and TRBJ2-7; D is unresolved. This CDR3 comprises 13 residues. The germline V gene encodes CDR1 SGDLS and CDR2 YYNGEE. The V gene lost 0 bases and the J gene lost 7 bases, with 11 bases spanning the gap. CDR3 DNA sequence: TGTGCCAGCAGCGTAGATCTGGGCCGAGAGCAGTACTTC. This codes for CASSVDLGREQYF.

This chain uses TRBV28 with TRBJ1-1, with 8 bases matching TRBD1. The CDR3 is 16 residues long. The V gene end was trimmed by 8 bases and the J gene end by 4 bases; junction bases not matched to a gene: 15. Germline V lookup: CDR1 MDHEN, CDR2 SYDVKM. The CDR3 nucleotides read TGTGCCAGCCCACCTCAGGGGGCATTTTGGAGCACTGAAGCTTTCTTT. Protein sequence: CASPPQGAFWSTEAFF.

This clone was recorded at least ten times. The chain is built from TRBV18 and TRBJ1-1, with D possibly being TRBD1 (5 bases). Trimming stripped 3 bases from V and 4 bases from J, with 18 bases between. CDR1 KGHSH and CDR2 LQKENI come from the germline V gene. This CDR3 is built from 16 residues. The CDR3 sequence: CASSPQPPNQGTEAFF. In DNA form, the CDR3 reads TGTGCCAGCTCACCTCAGCCACCGAACCAGGGCACTGAAGCTTTCTTT.

This clone was seen at least ten times. V usage is TRBV7-9 and J usage is TRBJ2-3; D possibly corresponds to TRBD1 (5 bases). This CDR3 is built from 14 residues. The germline gives CDR1 SEHNR, CDR2 FQNEAQ (reference sequence). V lost 7 bases and J lost 2, with 13 bases in between. DNA of the CDR3: TGTGCCAGCACCCCGACAGACACCACAGATACGCAGTATTTT. It specifies CASTPTDTTDTQYF.

The V and J genes are TRBV28 and TRBJ2-7; D possibly uses TRBD1 or TRBD2 (5 bases each). Germline V lookup: CDR1 MDHEN, CDR2 SYDVKM. The V and J ends lost 5 bases and 7 bases respectively, with 18 bases between them. This CDR3 spans 14 amino acids. The CDR3: CASSPTGATGEQYF. The CDR3 DNA reads TGTGCCAGCAGTCCGACCGGGGCCACGGGGGAGCAGTACTTC.

The chain combines TRBV7-9 with TRBJ2-7; maybe TRBD1 (7 bases). Germline V gene sequence: CDR1 SEHNR, CDR2 FQNEAQ (reference sequence). The CDR3 covers 14 residues. The V end was cut by 2 bases, the J end by 3 bases, with 11 bases between. The CDR3 reads CASSLWRGLYEQYF. The CDR3 coding sequence is TGTGCCAGCAGCTTATGGAGGGGGCTCTACGAGCAGTACTTC.

In this sample, this clone turned up many times. This rearrangement joins TRBV5-1 to TRBJ2-3; a possible D gene is TRBD2 (6 bases). The V end was cut by 4 bases, the J end by 3 bases, with 18 bases between. CDR1 and CDR2 (germline): SGHRS, YFSETQ. This CDR3 has 16 residues. CDR3 protein: CASSHREPTTTDTQYF. The CDR3 DNA reads TGCGCCAGCAGCCACCGGGAGCCAACAACAACAGATACGCAGTATTTT.

The sample holds a few counts of this clone. The sample contains more than one DNA sequence encoding this CDR3. This chain uses TRBV29-1 with TRBJ1-2; no clear D gene. V lost 1 base, J lost 4 bases, and 13 bases lay in between. This CDR3 has 14 amino acids. The germline V gene has CDR1 SQVTM and CDR2 ANQGSEA. This CDR3 reads CSVEGRGRGYGYTF. CDR3 sequence (DNA): TGCAGCGTTGAAGGCCGGGGTCGAGGCTATGGCTACACCTTC.

The chain combines TRBV6-5 with TRBJ2-6; possible D gene TRBD2, 6 bases. The CDR3 length is 15 residues. V was cut by 2 bases and J by 4 bases, with 9 bases left in between. Germline CDR1 reads MNHEY; CDR2 reads SVGAGI. The CDR3 DNA sequence: TGTGCCAGCAGTTACAGGGGAGGCGGGGCCAACGTCCTGACTTTC. As protein: CASSYRGGGANVLTF.

In the case of this clone: A read error may explain this, as a much larger clone is one base away. The chain carries TRBV11-2 and TRBJ2-6; no clear D gene. From germline, CDR1 is SGHAT and CDR2 FQNNGV. Trimming left V 5 bases short and J 0 bases short, with 5 bases between. The CDR3 covers 14 residues. CDR3 sequence (DNA): TGTGCCAGCAGCAGGGACTCTGGGGCCAACGTCCTGACTTTC. Encoded protein: CASSRDSGANVLTF.

This clone was observed a handful of times. The chain is built from TRBV9 and TRBJ2-1; the match to TRBD2 covers 9 bases. CDR3 length: 21 amino acids. Germline V gives CDR1 SGDLS, CDR2 YYNGEE. The V segment lost 0 bases and the J segment 7 bases; nucleotides outside the gene matches: 23. The CDR3 coding sequence is TGTGCCAGCAGCGTAGGTCAGGCGGCTAGGACAGCGGCGGGAGGGAGAAATGAGCAGTTCTTC. This translates into CASSVGQAARTAAGGRNEQFF. Full variable domain (remainder filled in from reference TRBV9 and TRBJ2-1): DSGVTQTPKHLITATGQRVTLRCSPRSGDLSVYWYQQSLDQGLQFLIQYYNGEERAKGNILERFSAQQFPDLHSELNLSSLELGDSALYFCASSVGQAARTAAGGRNEQFFGPGTRLTVL.

This chain uses TRBV10-3 with TRBJ2-5; a possible D gene is TRBD2 (6 bases). The CDR3 is 15 residues long. The V gene lost 0 bases and the J gene lost 5 bases, with 13 bases spanning the gap. The V gene's germline CDR1 is ENHRY and CDR2 SYGVKD. This CDR3 reads CAISESGTSAETQYF. The DNA of the CDR3 is TGTGCCATCAGTGAGTCGGGGACTTCTGCGGAGACCCAGTACTTC.

This clone showed up just a few times. This chain uses TRBV11-2 with TRBJ1-4; the D gene is possibly TRBD1 (5 bases). Germline V gene data show CDR1 as SGHAT and CDR2 as FQNNGV. There are 14 residues in the CDR3. Between the trimmed V and J ends, which lost 4 bases and 4 bases, there was a span of 10 bases. The CDR3 loop reads CASSWGVVNEKLFF. The CDR3, as DNA: TGTGCCAGCAGCTGGGGGGTAGTTAATGAAAAACTGTTTTTT.

The table lists this clone with a few counts. V usage is TRBV4-3 and J usage is TRBJ1-1; D call uncertain. Trimming left V 0 bases short and J 7 bases short, with 15 bases between. This CDR3 has 15 residues. The germline V gene encodes CDR1 LGHNA and CDR2 YSLEER. The CDR3 DNA sequence: TGCGCCAGCAGCCAAGATAAGGGATTTAACGGTGAAGCTTTCTTT. Amino acids: CASSQDKGFNGEAFF.

This chain joins TRBV18 and TRBJ2-1, with D perhaps matching TRBD1 (5 bases). This CDR3 is built from 13 residues. V lost 4 bases to trimming and J lost 1 base, with 5 bases between them. In germline, CDR1 is KGHSH, CDR2 LQKENI. CDR3 nucleotides: TGTGCCAGCTCACGACAGTCCTACAATGAGCAGTTCTTC. Translating gives CASSRQSYNEQFF.

This clone was seen only a few times. The V call is TRBV5-1, the J call TRBJ1-4; tentatively, D is TRBD1 (6 bases). Germline CDR1 SGHRS, CDR2 YFSETQ. CDR3 size: 17 residues. V was trimmed by 0 bases and J by 0 bases, leaving 12 bases between them. The CDR3, as DNA: TGCGCCAGCAGCTTGGCTCCGACAGGACCAACTAATGAAAAACTGTTTTTT. As protein: CASSLAPTGPTNEKLFF.

The chain carries TRBV7-8 and TRBJ2-3, with D possibly matching TRBD1 (5 bases). V was trimmed by 5 bases and J by 2 bases, leaving 14 bases between them. Germline CDR1 and CDR2: SGHVS and FQNEAQ. CDR3 length: 15 amino acids. CDR3 DNA sequence: TGTGCCAGCAGCCCCCGCAGACAGTTCACAGATACGCAGTATTTT. It is translated as CASSPRRQFTDTQYF.

The chain links TRBV7-2 to TRBJ1-4; D might be TRBD1 (5 bases). The CDR3 runs 14 residues. Per the germline V gene, CDR1 is SGHTA and CDR2 is FQGNSA. V lost 4 bases and J 5 bases, leaving 11 bases between the germline ends. The CDR3 sequence: CASSSNGGNEKLFF. The CDR3 bases are TGTGCCAGCAGCTCGAACGGGGGAAATGAAAAACTGTTTTTT.

Only a few counts were recorded for this clone. The chain recombines TRBV6-6 with TRBJ2-7; tentative D call: TRBD2 (5 bases). The CDR3 loop spans 14 amino acids. Trimming took off 0 bases at V and 3 bases at J, with 9 bases between the two ends. CDR1 is MNHNY and CDR2 is SVGAGI in the germline V gene (reference sequence). The CDR3 coding sequence is TGTGCCAGCAGTTACTCAAGCGGCCTCTACGAGCAGTACTTC. Translation: CASSYSSGLYEQYF.

V gene TRBV7-3 combines with J gene TRBJ2-3; no firm D call. CDR3 length: 13 residues. Germline loops: CDR1 SGHTA, CDR2 FQGTGA. V was clipped by 5 bases and J by 0 bases, with 6 bases between them. CDR3 region: CASSVGSTDTQYF. The CDR3 DNA reads TGTGCCAGCAGCGTAGGGAGCACAGATACGCAGTATTTT.

A remark on this clone: The junction departs from the called germline gene at one end, perhaps through a read error. The genes are TRBV6-1 and TRBJ2-5; maybe TRBD1 (6 bases). The length of the CDR3 is 11 residues. Per germline, CDR1 MNHNS and CDR2 SASEGT. CDR3 protein: CASSEQGQTDF. In DNA, the CDR3 is TGTGCCAGCAGTGAACAAGGACAGACCGACTTC.